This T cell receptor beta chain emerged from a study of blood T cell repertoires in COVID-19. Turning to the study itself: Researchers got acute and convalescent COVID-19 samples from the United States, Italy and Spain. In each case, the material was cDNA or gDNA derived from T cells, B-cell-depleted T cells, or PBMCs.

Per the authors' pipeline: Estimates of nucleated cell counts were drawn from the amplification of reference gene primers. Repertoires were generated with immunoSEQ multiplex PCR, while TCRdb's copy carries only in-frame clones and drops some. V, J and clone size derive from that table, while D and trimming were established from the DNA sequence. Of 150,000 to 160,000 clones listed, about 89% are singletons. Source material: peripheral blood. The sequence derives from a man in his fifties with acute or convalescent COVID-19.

CDR3: CASSYRGLNTEAFF. CDR3 in DNA: TGCGCCAGCAGCTATAGGGGCTTGAACACTGAAGCTTTCTTT. This sequence joins TRBV5-1 and TRBJ1-1; D is perhaps TRBD1 (5 bases). V was pared by 3 bases and J by 0 bases, with 9 bases between. This CDR3 region has 14 residues. Germline assignment: CDR1 SGHRS and CDR2 YFSETQ. Using reference TRBV5-1 and TRBJ1-1 for the parts outside the CDR3, the full variable domain is KAGVTQTPRYLIKTRGQQVTLSCSPISGHRSVSWYQQTPGQGLQFLFEYFSETQRNKGNFPGRFSGRQFSNSRSEMNVSTLELGDSALYLCASSYRGLNTEAFFGQGTRLTVV.